This T cell receptor beta chain was sequenced during a study of blood T cell repertoires in COVID-19. Looking at the study overall: PBMCs, B-cell-depleted T cells, or T cells were the source of the cDNA or gDNA that made up the material.

CDR3 length: 17 residues. From germline, CDR1 is MNHNY and CDR2 SVGAGI (reference sequence). The V end was cut by 5 bases, the J end by 6 bases, with 23 bases between. Study processing details: From reference gene primer amplification, estimates of nucleated cell counts were derived. Sequencing was performed with immunoSEQ multiplex PCR; in TCRdb, only in-frame clones are kept and a portion is missing. V and J calls and clone size are as listed in that table; D and trimming were resolved from the DNA. Seen here are 100,000 to 150,000 clones, roughly 91% observed once, and the top ten hold over 1.5%. V is TRBV6-6 and J is TRBJ2-1; possibly TRBD2 for D (6 bases). The sequencing sample was made of peripheral blood. The TCR originated in a human donor in a cohort sampled during active COVID-19. The CDR3 DNA reads TGTGCCAGCAGTCGAAGGCGGCGGGCGGGAAACGGCAATGAGCAGTTCTTC. Translating it yields CASSRRRRAGNGNEQFF.